The 2 T cell receptor beta chains presented below share a single source sample, sequenced in a study of Ad26.COV2.S vaccination and SARS-CoV-2 variants. TCRdb's copy holds only in-frame clones and misses some; the assay was immunoSEQ multiplex PCR. The sample has around 320,000 clones, more than 70% seen once. Described treatment: roughly 18 received Ad26.COV2.S at low or high dose, single or two shots; several received placebo; per-sample allocation not given. Specimen acquisition occurred on day 63 following the initial vaccine or placebo injection. Sequenced here: peripheral blood, sampled in a trial of Ad26.COV2.S vaccine versus placebo. These TCRs come from a person aged 18 to 59 who received the Ad26.COV2.S COVID-19 vaccine or a placebo.

The CDR3 loop reads CASSPHTRGEQFF. The CDR3 DNA is TGTGCCAGCTCACCCCATACTAGGGGTGAGCAGTTCTTC. The chain is built from TRBV18 and TRBJ2-1, with D perhaps assigned TRBD1 or TRBD2 (5 bases each). The CDR3 loop spans 13 amino acids. V lost 3 bases, J lost 9 bases, and 12 bases lay in between. CDR1 is KGHSH, CDR2 LQKENI, per germline.

The V call is TRBV7-3, the J call TRBJ2-3; TRBD2 matches at 10 bases. This CDR3 region has 15 residues. From germline, CDR1 is SGHTA and CDR2 FQGTGA. With V trimmed by 5 bases and J by 4 bases, 6 bases remained unmatched. The CDR3 region is CASSLLGLAADTQYF. CDR3 sequence (DNA): TGTGCCAGCAGCCTGTTAGGACTAGCGGCAGATACGCAGTATTTT.